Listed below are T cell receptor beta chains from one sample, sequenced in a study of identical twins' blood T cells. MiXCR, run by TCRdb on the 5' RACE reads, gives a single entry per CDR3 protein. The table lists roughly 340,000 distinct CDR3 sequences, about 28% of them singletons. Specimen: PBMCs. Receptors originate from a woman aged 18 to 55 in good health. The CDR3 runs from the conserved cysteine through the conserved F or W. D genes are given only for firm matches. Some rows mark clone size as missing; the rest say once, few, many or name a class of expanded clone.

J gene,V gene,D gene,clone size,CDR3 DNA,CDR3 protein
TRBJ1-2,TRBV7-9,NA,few,TGTGCCAGCAACCCCCGGCAGAGCTATGGCTACACCTTC,CASNPRQSYGYTF
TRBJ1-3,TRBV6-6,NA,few,TGTGCCAGCAGCTTCTCCACACGACCCGGGTACTCTGGAAACACCATATATTTT,CASSFSTRPGYSGNTIYF
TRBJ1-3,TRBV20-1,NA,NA,TGCAGTGCTAGAGGGGACGGCGGAAACACCATATATTTT,CSARGDGGNTIYF
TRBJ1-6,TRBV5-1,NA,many,TGCGCCACTCGAGGGACGGATAATTCACCCCTCCACTTT,CATRGTDNSPLHF
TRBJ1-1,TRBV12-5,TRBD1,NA,TGTTCTAGTCGCGGACAGGGTGAAGCTTTCTTT,CSSRGQGEAFF
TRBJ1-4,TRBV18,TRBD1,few,TGTGCCAGCTCACCACCGGGACAGGTGAATGAAAAACTGTTTTTT,CASSPPGQVNEKLFF
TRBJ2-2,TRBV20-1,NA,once,TGCAGTGCAGTCGATGAGAACACCGGGGAGCTGTTTTTT,CSAVDENTGELFF
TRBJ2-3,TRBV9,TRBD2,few,TGTGCCAGCAGTCTGAATGGGGCGGGAGGGCCGAATACGCAGTATTTT,CASSLNGAGGPNTQYF
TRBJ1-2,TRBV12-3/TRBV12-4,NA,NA,TGTGCCAGCAGTTACAGGGAGGCTAATGGCTACACCTTC,CASSYREANGYTF
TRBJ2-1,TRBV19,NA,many,TGTGCCAGTATGTCGGGCCAGCTGAGCAATGAGCAGTTCTTC,CASMSGQLSNEQFF
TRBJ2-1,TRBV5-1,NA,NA,TGCGCCAGCAGCTTGGGTGCCGCTGAGCAGTTCTTC,CASSLGAAEQFF
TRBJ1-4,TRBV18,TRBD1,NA,TGTGCCAGCTCACCCAAGGACAGGACGAATGAAAAACTGTTTTTT,CASSPKDRTNEKLFF
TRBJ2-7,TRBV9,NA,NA,TGTGCCAGCAACGTAGGGGGGACGGTCTCCTACGAGCAGTACTTC,CASNVGGTVSYEQYF
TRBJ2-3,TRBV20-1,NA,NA,TGCAGTGCTAGAGACCCAACTAGCACAGATACGCAGTATTTT,CSARDPTSTDTQYF
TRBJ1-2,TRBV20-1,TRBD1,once,TGCAGTGCCGGAGGGGGGACAGGTTTTTATGGCTACACCTTC,CSAGGGTGFYGYTF
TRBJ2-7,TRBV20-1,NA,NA,TGCAGTGCTAGAGATGCTCTTTCCTACGAGCAGTACTTC,CSARDALSYEQYF
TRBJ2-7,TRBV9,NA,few,TGTGCCAGCAGTCAAAGGGGAACCTACGAGCAGTACTTC,CASSQRGTYEQYF
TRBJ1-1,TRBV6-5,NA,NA,TGTGCCAGCAGCCCCCGACAGGCCATGAGCACTGAAGCTTTCTTT,CASSPRQAMSTEAFF
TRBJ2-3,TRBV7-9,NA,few,TGTGCCAGCAGTCAACCCTTCGGAGCAGCAGCTAGCACAGATACGCAGTATTTT,CASSQPFGAAASTDTQYF
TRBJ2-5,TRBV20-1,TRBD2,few,TGCAGTGCTACTAGCGGAGGGAACCAAGAGACCCAGTACTTC,CSATSGGNQETQYF
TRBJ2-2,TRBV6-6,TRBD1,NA,TGTGCCAACAGTTACTCTGCTCGGGACAGAATGAACACCGGGGAGCTGTTTTTT,CANSYSARDRMNTGELFF
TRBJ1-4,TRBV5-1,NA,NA,TGCGCCAGCAGCGAGGAGGGCAGGAAACTGTTTTTT,CASSEEGRKLFF
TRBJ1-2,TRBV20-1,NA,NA,TGCAGTGCTTTACGCTATCAGACGGAGAACTATGGCTACACCTTC,CSALRYQTENYGYTF
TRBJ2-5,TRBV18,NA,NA,TGTGCCAGCTCACCAGGACAGCCCAACCAAGAGACCCAGTACTTC,CASSPGQPNQETQYF
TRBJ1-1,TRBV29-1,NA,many,TGCAGCGTTAAGGGATTGAGGACTGAAGCTTTCTTT,CSVKGLRTEAFF
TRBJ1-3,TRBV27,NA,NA,TGTGCCAGCAGTTTAGAGGGTTATTCTGGAAACACCATATATTTT,CASSLEGYSGNTIYF
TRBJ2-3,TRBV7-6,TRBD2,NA,TGTGCCAGCAGCTTAGTGGGTAGCGGGAGAGATACGCAGTATTTT,CASSLVGSGRDTQYF